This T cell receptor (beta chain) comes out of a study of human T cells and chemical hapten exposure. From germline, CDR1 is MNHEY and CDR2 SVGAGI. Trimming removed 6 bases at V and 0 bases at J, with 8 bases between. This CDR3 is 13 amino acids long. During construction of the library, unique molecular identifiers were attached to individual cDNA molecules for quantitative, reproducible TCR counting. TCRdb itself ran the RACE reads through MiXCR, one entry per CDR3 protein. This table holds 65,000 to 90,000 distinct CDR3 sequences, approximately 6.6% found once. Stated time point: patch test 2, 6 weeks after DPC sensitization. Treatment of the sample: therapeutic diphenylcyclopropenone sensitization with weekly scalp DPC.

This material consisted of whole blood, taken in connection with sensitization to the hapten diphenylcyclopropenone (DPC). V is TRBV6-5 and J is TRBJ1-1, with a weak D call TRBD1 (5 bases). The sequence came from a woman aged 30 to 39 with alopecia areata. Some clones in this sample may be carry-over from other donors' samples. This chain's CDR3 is CASRTTVNTEAFF. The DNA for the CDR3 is TGTGCCAGCAGGACGACAGTGAACACTGAAGCTTTCTTT.